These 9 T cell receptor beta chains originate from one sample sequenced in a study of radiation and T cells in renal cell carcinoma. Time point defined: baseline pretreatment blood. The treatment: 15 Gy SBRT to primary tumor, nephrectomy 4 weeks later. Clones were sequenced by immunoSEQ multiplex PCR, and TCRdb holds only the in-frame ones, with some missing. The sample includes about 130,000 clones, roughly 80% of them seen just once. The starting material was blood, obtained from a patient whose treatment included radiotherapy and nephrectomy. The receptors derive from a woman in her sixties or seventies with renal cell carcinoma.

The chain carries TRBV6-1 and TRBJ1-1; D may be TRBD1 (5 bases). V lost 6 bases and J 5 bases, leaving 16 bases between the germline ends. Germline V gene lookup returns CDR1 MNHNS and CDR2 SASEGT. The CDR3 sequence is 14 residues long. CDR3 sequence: CASSLSGEWTEAFF. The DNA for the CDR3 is TGTGCCAGCAGCCTATCGGGGGAATGGACTGAAGCTTTCTTT.

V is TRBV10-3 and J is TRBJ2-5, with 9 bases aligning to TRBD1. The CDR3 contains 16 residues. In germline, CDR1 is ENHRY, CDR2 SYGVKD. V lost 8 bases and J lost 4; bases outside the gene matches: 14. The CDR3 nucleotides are TGTGCCATCGGCTCACAAGGGACAGGGAGGGTAGAGACCCAGTACTTC. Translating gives CAIGSQGTGRVETQYF.

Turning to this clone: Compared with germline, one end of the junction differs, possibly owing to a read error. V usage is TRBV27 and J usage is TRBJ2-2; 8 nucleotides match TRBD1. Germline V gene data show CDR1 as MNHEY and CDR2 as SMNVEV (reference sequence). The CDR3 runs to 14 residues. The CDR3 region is CASSLWDRTGELFF. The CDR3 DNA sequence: TGTGCCAGCAGCTTATGGGACAGGACCGGGGAGCTGTTTTTT.

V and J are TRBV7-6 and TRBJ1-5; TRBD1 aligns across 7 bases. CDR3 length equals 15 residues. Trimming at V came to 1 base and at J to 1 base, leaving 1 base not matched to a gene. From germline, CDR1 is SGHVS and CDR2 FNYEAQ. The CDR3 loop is CASSLGQGSNQPQHF. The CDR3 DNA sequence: TGTGCCAGCAGCTTAGGACAGGGAAGCAATCAGCCCCAGCATTTT.

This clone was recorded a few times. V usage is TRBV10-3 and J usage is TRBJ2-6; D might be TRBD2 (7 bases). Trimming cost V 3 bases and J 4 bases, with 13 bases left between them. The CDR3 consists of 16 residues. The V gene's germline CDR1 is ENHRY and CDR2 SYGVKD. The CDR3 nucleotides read TGTGCCATCAGTGAAAAAGGGGGGGAAGGGGCCAACGTCCTGACTTTC. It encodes CAISEKGGEGANVLTF.

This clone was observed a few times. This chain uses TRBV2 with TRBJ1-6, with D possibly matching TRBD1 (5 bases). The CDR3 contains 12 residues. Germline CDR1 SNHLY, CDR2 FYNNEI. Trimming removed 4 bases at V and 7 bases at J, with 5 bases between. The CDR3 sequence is CASSGQNSPLHF. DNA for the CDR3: TGTGCCAGCAGTGGACAGAATTCACCCCTCCACTTT.

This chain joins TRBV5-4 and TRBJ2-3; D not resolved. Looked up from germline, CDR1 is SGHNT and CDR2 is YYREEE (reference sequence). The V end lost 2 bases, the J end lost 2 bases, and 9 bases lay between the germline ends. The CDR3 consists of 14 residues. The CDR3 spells CASSFVGNTDTQYF. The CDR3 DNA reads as TGTGCCAGCAGCTTTGTAGGGAACACAGATACGCAGTATTTT.

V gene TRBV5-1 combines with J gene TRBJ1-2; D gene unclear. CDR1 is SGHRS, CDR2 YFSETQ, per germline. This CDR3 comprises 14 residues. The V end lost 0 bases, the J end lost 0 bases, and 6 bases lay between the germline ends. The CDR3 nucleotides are TGCGCCAGCAGCTTGGATAGTCCTAACTATGGCTACACCTTC. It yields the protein CASSLDSPNYGYTF. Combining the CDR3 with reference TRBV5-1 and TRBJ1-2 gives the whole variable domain KAGVTQTPRYLIKTRGQQVTLSCSPISGHRSVSWYQQTPGQGLQFLFEYFSETQRNKGNFPGRFSGRQFSNSRSEMNVSTLELGDSALYLCASSLDSPNYGYTFGSGTRLTVV.

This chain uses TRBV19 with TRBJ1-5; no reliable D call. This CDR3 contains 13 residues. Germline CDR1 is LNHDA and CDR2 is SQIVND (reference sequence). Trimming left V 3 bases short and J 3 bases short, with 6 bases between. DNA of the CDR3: TGTGCCAGTAGTATTGTACACAATCAGCCCCAGCATTTT. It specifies CASSIVHNQPQHF.